Listed here are 4 T cell receptor beta chains from one sample, sequenced in a study of response to subunit inactivated influenza vaccine. TCRdb re-called the RT-PCR reads with MiXCR, one entry per CDR3 protein. The data contain roughly 650,000 distinct CDR3 sequences, more than 15% of them singletons. Sample: PBMCs from blood, taken 11 to 12 days after vaccination. These receptors originate from a man in his forties or fifties who received an inactivated influenza vaccine.

Only a few counts were recorded for this clonotype. The rearrangement links TRBV5-1 to TRBJ2-5, with 7 bases fitting TRBD1. This CDR3 comprises 15 residues. J gave up 1 base and V 0 bases, and 3 bases lay outside the gene matches. The germline V gene encodes CDR1 SGHRS and CDR2 YFSETQ. The CDR3, as DNA: TGCGCCAGCAGCTTGGCCCGGACAGGCCAAGAGACCCAGTACTTC. It yields the protein CASSLARTGQETQYF.

This clonotype was counted only a few times. CDR3 in DNA: TGCAGTGCTAGAGTGGCAGGGAACTATGGCTACACCTTC. Translating it yields CSARVAGNYGYTF. This chain uses TRBV20-1 with TRBJ1-2; D is possibly TRBD1 (5 bases). Germline lookup yields CDR1 DFQATT and CDR2 SNEGSKA (reference sequence). V lost 1 base and J 2 bases, leaving 8 bases between the germline ends. CDR3 length equals 13 residues.

The genes are TRBV6-5 and TRBJ2-7; 11 bases are shared with TRBD1. J was trimmed by 1 base and V by 2 bases; bases with no gene match: 1. CDR3 length: 15 amino acids. Germline CDR1 and CDR2: MNHEY and SVGAGI. The CDR3 loop is CASSYRDRGSYEQYF. The CDR3 nucleotides are TGTGCCAGCAGTTACCGGGACAGGGGGTCCTACGAGCAGTACTTC.

This clonotype turned up a few times. This sequence joins TRBV3-1 and TRBJ1-1; D perhaps matches TRBD1 (5 bases). Germline CDR1 LGHDT, CDR2 YNNKEL (reference sequence). Trimming pared 3 bases from V and 3 bases from J, leaving 11 bases between. The CDR3 length is 14 residues. CDR3 sequence reads: CASSQQGPHTEAFF. The CDR3 coding sequence is TGTGCCAGCAGCCAGCAGGGTCCGCACACTGAAGCTTTCTTT.